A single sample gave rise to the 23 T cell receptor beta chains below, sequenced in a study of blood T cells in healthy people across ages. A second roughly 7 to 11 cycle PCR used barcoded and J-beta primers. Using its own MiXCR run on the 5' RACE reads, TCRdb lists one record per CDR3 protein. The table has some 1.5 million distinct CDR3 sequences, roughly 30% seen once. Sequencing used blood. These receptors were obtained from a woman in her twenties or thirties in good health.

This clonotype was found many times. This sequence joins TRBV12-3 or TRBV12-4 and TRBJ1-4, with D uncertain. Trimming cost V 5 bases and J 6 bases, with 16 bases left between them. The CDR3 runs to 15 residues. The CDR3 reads CASSPARPRDEKLFF. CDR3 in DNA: TGTGCCAGCAGTCCCGCTAGGCCAAGGGATGAAAAACTGTTTTTT.

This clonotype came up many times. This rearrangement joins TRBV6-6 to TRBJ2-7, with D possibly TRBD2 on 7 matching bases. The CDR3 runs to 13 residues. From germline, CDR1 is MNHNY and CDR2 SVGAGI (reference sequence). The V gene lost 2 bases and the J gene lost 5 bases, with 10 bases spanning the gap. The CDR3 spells CASSYGGGDEQYF. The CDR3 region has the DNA TGTGCCAGCAGTTACGGGGGGGGCGACGAGCAGTACTTC.

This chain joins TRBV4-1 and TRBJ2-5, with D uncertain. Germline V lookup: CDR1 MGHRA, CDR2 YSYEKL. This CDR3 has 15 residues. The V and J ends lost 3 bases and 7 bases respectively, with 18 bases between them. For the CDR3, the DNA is TGCGCCAGCAGCCAGTGGACCGGGCCCAAGATGACCCAGTACTTC. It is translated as CASSQWTGPKMTQYF.

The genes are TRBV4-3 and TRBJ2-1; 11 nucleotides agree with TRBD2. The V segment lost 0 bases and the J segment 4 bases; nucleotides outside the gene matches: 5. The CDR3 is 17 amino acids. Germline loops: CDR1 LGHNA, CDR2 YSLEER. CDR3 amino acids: CASSQEVLAGAYNEQFF. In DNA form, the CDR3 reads TGCGCCAGCAGCCAAGAAGTACTAGCGGGAGCTTACAATGAGCAGTTCTTC.

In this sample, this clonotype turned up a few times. CDR3 sequence reads: CASSSWAGYEQYF. The CDR3 region has the DNA TGTGCCAGCAGCTCATGGGCCGGGTACGAGCAGTACTTC. The genes are TRBV7-9 and TRBJ2-7; D unresolved. Looked up from germline, CDR1 is SEHNR and CDR2 is FQNEAQ (reference sequence). This CDR3 spans 13 amino acids. The V end lost 4 bases, the J end lost 4 bases, and 11 bases lay between the germline ends.

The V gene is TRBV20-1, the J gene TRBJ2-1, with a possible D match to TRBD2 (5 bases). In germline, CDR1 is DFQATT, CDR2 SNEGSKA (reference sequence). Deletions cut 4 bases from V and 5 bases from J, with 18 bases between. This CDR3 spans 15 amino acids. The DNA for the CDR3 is TGCAGTGCTATATCCCCCGGACTTGAACACAATGAGCAGTTCTTC. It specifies CSAISPGLEHNEQFF.

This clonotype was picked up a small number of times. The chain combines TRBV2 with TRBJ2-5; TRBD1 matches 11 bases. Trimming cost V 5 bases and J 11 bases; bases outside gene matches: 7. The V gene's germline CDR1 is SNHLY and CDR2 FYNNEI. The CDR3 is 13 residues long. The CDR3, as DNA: TGTGCCAGCAGTCGGACAGGGGGCTGGGAGCAGTACTTC. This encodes CASSRTGGWEQYF.

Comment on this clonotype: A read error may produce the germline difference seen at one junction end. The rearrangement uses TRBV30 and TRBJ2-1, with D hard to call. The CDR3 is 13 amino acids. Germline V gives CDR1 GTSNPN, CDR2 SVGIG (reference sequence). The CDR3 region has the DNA TGTGCCTGGAGTCACGGCCTGTACAATGAACAGTTCTTC. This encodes CAWSHGLYNEQFF.

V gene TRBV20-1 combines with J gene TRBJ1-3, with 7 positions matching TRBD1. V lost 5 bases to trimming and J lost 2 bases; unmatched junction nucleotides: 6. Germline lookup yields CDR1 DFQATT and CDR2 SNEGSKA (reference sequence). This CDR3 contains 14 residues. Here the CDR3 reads CSADKTGTGNTIYF. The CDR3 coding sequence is TGCAGTGCTGACAAGACAGGGACTGGAAACACCATATATTTT.

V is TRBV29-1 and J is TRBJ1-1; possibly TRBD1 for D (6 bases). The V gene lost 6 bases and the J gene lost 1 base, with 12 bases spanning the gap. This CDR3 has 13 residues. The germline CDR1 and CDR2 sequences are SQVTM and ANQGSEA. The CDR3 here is CSVLGGGNTEAFF. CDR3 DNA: TGCAGCGTCCTAGGGGGGGGGAACACTGAAGCTTTCTTT.

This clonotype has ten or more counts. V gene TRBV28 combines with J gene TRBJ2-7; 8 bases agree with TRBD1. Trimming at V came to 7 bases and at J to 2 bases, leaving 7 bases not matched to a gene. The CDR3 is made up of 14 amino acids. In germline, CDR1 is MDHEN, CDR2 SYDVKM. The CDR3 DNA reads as TGTGCCAGCACCCTTCGGGACAGGACCTACGAGCAGTACTTC. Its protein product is CASTLRDRTYEQYF.

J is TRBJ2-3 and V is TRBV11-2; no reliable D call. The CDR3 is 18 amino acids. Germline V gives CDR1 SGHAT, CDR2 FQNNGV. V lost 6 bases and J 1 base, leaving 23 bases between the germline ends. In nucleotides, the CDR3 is TGTGCCAGCAGTTCCCCGAGCTTGACGAAGCGTCGCACAGATACGCAGTATTTT. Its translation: CASSSPSLTKRRTDTQYF.

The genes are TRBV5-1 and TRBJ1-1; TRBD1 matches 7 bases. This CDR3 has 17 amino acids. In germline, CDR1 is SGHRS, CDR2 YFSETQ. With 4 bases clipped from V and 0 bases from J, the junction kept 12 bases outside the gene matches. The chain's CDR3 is CASSLRDSTYMNTEAFF. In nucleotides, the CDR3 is TGCGCCAGCAGCCTTAGGGACAGCACCTACATGAACACTGAAGCTTTCTTT.

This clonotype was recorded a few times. The CDR3 reads CASSQASGALMGETQYF. CDR3 DNA: TGTGCCAGCAGCCAAGCTAGCGGGGCATTAATGGGGGAGACCCAGTACTTC. This sequence joins TRBV4-2 and TRBJ2-5; 9 bases match TRBD2. The CDR3 sequence is 17 residues long. The germline V gene encodes CDR1 LGHNA and CDR2 YNFKEQ. The V segment lost 1 base and the J segment 5 bases; nucleotides outside the gene matches: 11.

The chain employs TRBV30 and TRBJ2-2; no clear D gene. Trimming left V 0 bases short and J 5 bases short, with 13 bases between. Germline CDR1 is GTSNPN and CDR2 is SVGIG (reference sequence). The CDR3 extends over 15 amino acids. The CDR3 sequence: CAWSVPWVLTGELFF. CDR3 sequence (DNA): TGTGCCTGGAGTGTACCATGGGTTTTAACCGGGGAGCTGTTTTTT.

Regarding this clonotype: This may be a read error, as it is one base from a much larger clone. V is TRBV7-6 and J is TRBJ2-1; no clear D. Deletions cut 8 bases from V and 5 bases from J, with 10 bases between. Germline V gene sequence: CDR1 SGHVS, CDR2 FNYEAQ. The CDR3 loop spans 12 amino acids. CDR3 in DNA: TGTGCCAGCGCGACTCGTGACAATGAGCAGTTCTTC. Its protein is CASATRDNEQFF.

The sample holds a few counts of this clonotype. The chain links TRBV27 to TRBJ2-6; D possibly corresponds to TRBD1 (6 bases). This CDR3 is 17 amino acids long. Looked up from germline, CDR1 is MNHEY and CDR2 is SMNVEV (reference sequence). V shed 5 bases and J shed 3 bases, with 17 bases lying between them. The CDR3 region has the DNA TGTGCCAGCAGTCCCCAACAGGGAGCGAGTGGGGCCAACGTCCTGACTTTC. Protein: CASSPQQGASGANVLTF.

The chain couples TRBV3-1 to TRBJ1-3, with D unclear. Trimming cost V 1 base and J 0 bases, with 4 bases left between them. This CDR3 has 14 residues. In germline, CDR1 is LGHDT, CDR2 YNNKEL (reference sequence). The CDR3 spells CASSQGPSGNTIYF. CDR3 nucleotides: TGTGCCAGCAGCCAAGGGCCCTCTGGAAACACCATATATTTT.

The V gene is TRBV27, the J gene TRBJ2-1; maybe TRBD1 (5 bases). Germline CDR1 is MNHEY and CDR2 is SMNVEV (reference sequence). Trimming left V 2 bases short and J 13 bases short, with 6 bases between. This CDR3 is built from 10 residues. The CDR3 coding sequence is TGTGCCAGCAGTTTAGGGGCCCAGTTCTTC. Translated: CASSLGAQFF.

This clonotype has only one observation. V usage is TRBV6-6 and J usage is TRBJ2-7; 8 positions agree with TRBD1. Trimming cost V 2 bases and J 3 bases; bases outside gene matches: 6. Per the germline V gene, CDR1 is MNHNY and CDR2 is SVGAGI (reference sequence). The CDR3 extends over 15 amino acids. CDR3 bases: TGTGCCAGCAGTTACGCGGACAGGGCCGACTACGAGCAGTACTTC. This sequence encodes CASSYADRADYEQYF.

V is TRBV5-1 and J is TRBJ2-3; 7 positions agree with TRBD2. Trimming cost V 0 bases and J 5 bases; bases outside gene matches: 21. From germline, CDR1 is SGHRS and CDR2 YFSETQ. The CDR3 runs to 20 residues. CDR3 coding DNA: TGCGCCAGCAGCTTGGTGGCCCCCCTCTACCTGGGGACTATTGAAGATACGCAGTATTTT. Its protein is CASSLVAPLYLGTIEDTQYF.

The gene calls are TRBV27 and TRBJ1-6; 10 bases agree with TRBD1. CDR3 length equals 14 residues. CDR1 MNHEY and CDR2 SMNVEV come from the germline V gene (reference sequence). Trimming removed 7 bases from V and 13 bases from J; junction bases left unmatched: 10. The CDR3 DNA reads TGTGCCAGCACCGGGACAGGGGAAGGGTGGCCCCTCCACTTT. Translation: CASTGTGEGWPLHF.

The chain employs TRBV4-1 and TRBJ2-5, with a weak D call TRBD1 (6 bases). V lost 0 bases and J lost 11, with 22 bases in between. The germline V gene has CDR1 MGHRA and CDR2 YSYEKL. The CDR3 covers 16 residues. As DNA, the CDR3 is TGCGCCAGCAGCCAAGAAACCACAGGGAATTTCGGGGAGCAGTACTTC. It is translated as CASSQETTGNFGEQYF.